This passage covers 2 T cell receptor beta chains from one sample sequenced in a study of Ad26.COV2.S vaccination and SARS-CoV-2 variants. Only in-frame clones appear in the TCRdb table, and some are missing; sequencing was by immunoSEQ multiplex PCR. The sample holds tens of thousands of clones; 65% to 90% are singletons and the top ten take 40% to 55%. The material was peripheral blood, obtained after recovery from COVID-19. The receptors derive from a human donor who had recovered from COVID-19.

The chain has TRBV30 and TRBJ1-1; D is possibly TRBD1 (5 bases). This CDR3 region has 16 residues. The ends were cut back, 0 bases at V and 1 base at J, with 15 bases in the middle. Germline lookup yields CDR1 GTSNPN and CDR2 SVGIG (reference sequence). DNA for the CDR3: TGTGCCTGGAGTGTACGATGGATGGGACCGAACACTGAAGCTTTCTTT. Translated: CAWSVRWMGPNTEAFF.

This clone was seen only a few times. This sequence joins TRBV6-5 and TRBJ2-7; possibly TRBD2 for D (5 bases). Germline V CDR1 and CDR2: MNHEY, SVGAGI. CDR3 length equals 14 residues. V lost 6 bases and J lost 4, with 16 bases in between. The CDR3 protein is CASSGELESYEQYV. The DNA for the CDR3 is TGTGCCAGCAGCGGGGAACTAGAGTCTTACGAGCAGTACGTC.